This record concerns one TCR beta chain sequence. What it binds is not known. This record comes from a study of post-analysis software for immune sequencing data. On the study more broadly: The study covered relapsing-remitting, secondary progressive and progressive-relapsing courses of multiple sclerosis.

Overall study findings and caveats: Strong co-clustering by F measure linked samples that shared a preparation batch. There was significantly lower normalized Chao1 diversity in multiple sclerosis patients than in controls. When patients were compared with controls, 5 or 6 TRBV segments were more frequent, TRBV5-6, TRBV5-1 and TRBV20-1 among them.

Incorporated into the TCR beta cDNA libraries were unique molecular identifiers, which served to reduce PCR and sequencing biases. MiXCR, applied by TCRdb to the PCR reads, yields one record per CDR3 protein. This sample has around 440,000 distinct CDR3 sequences, with roughly 45% found just once. Germline V CDR1 and CDR2: MDHEN, SYDVKM. Trimming cost V 1 base and J 9 bases, with 10 bases left between them. The CDR3 runs 13 residues. Sequencing input: blood. The V call is TRBV28, the J call TRBJ2-1; D gene unclear. The sequence derives from a girl between 5 and 17 years old with multiple sclerosis. The CDR3 sequence: CASSLSGLSEQFF. The CDR3 DNA follows: TGTGCCAGCAGTTTATCCGGTTTAAGTGAGCAGTTCTTC.